This entry features one T cell receptor beta chain sequence. What it binds is not known. Generated by immunoSEQ multiplex PCR, the TCRdb table keeps only in-frame clones and is missing some. Among about 41,000 clones listed, roughly 88% were seen once. This CDR3 comprises 13 residues. Germline values: CDR1 MNHEY, CDR2 SMNVEV (reference sequence). The V and J ends lost 2 bases and 5 bases respectively, with 10 bases between them. The record originates from a study of OX40 agonist ivuxolimab in advanced cancers. Study-level information: Patients in the trial were receiving intravenous ivuxolimab every 2 weeks, at doses of 0.01 to 10 mg/kg. Eligibility rules accepted prior anti-PD-1, anti-PD-L1 or anti-CTLA-4 therapy, and roughly 40% had some.

Study results and limitations: More expanded clones were found, on average, in CD8+ than in CD4+ T cells. Among patients with partial responses at 0.1-3.0 mg/kg, clonal expansion was among the lowest.

This sample comprised CD4+ or CD8+ T cells sorted from blood, obtained in a trial of the OX40 agonist ivuxolimab. The receptor was isolated from an adult with an advanced solid tumor such as melanoma, head and neck, liver or kidney cancer. The rearrangement uses TRBV27 and TRBJ2-7; no clear D gene. The CDR3 spells CASSLKAQHEQYF. Here the CDR3 DNA reads TGTGCCAGCAGTTTAAAGGCCCAGCACGAGCAGTACTTC.